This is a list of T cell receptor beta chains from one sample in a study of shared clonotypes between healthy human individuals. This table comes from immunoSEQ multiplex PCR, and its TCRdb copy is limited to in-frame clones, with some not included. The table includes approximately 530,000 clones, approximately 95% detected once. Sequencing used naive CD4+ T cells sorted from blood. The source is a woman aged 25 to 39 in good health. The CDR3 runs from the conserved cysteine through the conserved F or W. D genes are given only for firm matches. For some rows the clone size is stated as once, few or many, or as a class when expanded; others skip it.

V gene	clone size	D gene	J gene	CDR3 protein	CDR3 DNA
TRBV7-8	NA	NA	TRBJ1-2	CASSLGRSQGNYGYTF	TGTGCCAGCAGCTTAGGTCGAAGTCAGGGTAACTATGGCTACACCTTC
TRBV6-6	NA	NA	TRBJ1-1	CASSSPPSNTEAFF	TGTGCCAGCAGTTCCCCCCCCTCCAACACTGAAGCTTTCTTT
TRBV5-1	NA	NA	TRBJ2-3	CASSLGVRGLNSDTQYF	TGCGCCAGCAGCTTGGGAGTGAGGGGGTTAAATTCAGATACGCAGTATTTT
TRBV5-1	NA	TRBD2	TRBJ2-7	CASKLGTTGAYEQYF	TGCGCCAGCAAACTTGGGACTACGGGGGCCTACGAGCAGTACTTC
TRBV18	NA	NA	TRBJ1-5	CASSPGDQPQHF	TGTGCCAGCTCACCAGGAGATCAGCCCCAGCATTTT
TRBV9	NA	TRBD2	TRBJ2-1	CASSAKFTSGTFYNEQFF	TGTGCCAGCAGCGCCAAATTCACTAGCGGAACCTTCTACAATGAGCAGTTCTTC
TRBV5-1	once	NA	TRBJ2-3	CASSLVRSSTDTQYF	TGCGCCAGCAGCTTGGTTAGATCTAGCACAGATACGCAGTATTTT
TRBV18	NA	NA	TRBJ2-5	CASSRRQDTMETQYF	TGTGCCAGCTCACGCAGACAGGATACGATGGAGACCCAGTACTTC
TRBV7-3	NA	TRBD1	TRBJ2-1	CASSPGQPDNEQFF	TGTGCCAGCAGCCCGGGACAGCCCGACAATGAGCAGTTCTTC
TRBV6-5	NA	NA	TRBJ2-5	CASSYGETQYF	TGTGCCAGCAGTTATGGAGAGACCCAGTACTTC
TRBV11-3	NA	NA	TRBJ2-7	CASSSTGARGGEQYF	TGTGCCAGCAGCTCAACAGGGGCCCGGGGGGGTGAGCAGTACTTC
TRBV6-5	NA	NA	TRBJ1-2	CASSYSRQPPAYGYTF	TGTGCCAGCAGTTACTCGCGCCAGCCGCCAGCCTATGGCTACACCTTC
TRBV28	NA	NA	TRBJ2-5	CASSLSQGLTWETQYF	TGTGCCAGCAGTTTATCACAGGGCCTGACTTGGGAGACCCAGTACTTC
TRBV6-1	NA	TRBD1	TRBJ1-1	CASSPRGLTEAFF	TGTGCCAGCAGCCCCAGGGGGCTCACTGAAGCTTTCTTT
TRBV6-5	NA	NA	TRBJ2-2	CASSLRMEDGELFF	TGTGCCAGCAGTTTGAGAATGGAAGACGGGGAGCTGTTTTTT
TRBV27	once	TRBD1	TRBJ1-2	CASSLRTQDREVRDYGYTF	TGTGCCAGCAGTTTAAGAACCCAGGACAGGGAGGTAAGGGACTATGGCTACACCTTC
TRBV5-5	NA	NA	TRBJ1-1	CASSFSYDEAFF	TGTGCCAGCAGCTTTAGCTACGATGAAGCTTTCTTT
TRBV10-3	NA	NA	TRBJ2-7	CAISLGGFETYEQYF	TGTGCCATCAGTCTCGGCGGGTTCGAAACCTACGAGCAGTACTTC